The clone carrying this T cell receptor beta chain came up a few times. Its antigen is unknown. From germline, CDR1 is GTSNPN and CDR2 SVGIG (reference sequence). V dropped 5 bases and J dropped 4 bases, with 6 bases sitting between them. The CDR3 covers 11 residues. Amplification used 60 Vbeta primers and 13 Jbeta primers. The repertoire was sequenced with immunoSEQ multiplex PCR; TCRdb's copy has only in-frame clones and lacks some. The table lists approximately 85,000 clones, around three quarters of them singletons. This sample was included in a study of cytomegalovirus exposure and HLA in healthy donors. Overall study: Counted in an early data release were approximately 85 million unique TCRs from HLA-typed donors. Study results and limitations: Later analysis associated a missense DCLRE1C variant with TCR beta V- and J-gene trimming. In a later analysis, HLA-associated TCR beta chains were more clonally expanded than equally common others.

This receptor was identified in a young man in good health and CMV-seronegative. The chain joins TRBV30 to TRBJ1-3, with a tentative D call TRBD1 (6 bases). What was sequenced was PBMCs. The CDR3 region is CAWGGGNTIYF. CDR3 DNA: TGTGCCTGGGGGGGCGGAAACACCATATATTTT. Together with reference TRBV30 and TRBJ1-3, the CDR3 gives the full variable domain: SQTIHQWPATLVQPVGSPLSLECTVEGTSNPNLYWYRQAAGRGLQLLFYSVGIGQISSEVPQNLSASRPQDRQFILSSKKLLLSDSGFYLCAWGGGNTIYFGEGSWLTVV.